This section outlines one T cell receptor beta chain sequence together with its context. Its antigen is still unknown. Since a much larger clone is just one base distant, this may be a read error. Sequencing was carried out with an Illumina NovaSeq 6000. Using 5'RACE with constant-segment primers, TCRalpha and TCRbeta cDNA libraries were constructed, with sample barcodes and unique molecular identifiers added in the process. RNA was extracted from every sample with Trizol reagent. Libraries were amplified in two PCR steps, with a second sample barcode and Illumina TruSeq adapters added in the second step. Sequencing of the libraries was done on an Illumina NovaSeq, producing 2 x 150 bp paired-end reads. The study's processing was this. Demultiplexing of reads and collapsing into UMI-guided consensus sequences were performed with migec v1.2.7. Using mixcr v2.1.11, the UMI consensuses were aligned to TRA and TRB V and J templates and assembled into clonotypes. Clonotypes were classified as expanded or contracted when called significant by both edgeR and NoisET, with noise models trained on biological replicates. edgeR calls used a false discovery rate-adjusted p below 0.01 and a log2 fold-change threshold of 1. PCA with hierarchical clustering of max-normalized trajectories of the 1000 most abundant clonotypes was used as exploratory dynamics analysis. The CD4 or CD8 phenotype of responding clones was assigned using the separately sequenced CD4+ and CD8+ repertoires. The public reads were run again by TCRdb, first through fastp at Q25 and then through MiXCR, and only productive beta chains were kept. Rows with a matching CDR3 protein are joined into one entry that keeps the most common DNA and genes. The authors' filters were not applied to this entry. The sample table lists over 70,000 distinct CDR3 sequences, 10% to 15% of them with a count of one. Clones ranked in the top ten supply about 27% of the sample.

PBMCs were isolated by Ficoll-Paque density gradient centrifugation. This specimen comes from a study of T-cell memory formation after mild COVID-19 (dated by TCRdb to 2020 to 2022). The study in broad terms: Most TCR sequence clusters were specific to one of the two donors. Longitudinal TCRalpha and TCRbeta repertoire sequencing tracked T-cell clones expanding and contracting after mild COVID-19 in a couple of donors. Two young, previously healthy adult volunteers made up the cohort, one male and one female. What the research found in general, with its limitations: Some responding clones were detected in pre-infection memory, suggesting pre-existing cross-reactive memory T cells joined the SARS-CoV-2 response. Contracting CD4+ clones were located mainly in the CM and EM memory subsets, whereas CD8+ clones were found to be enriched in EMRA. Whether the second-wave clones peaking on day 37 were SARS-CoV-2 specific was not confirmed. Clones contracting from day 15 to 85 had balanced CD4/CD8 phenotypes, while a second wave expanding from day 15 to 37 was biased towards CD4+. Only a couple of mild cases were covered in the study, and larger cohorts including severe cases with pre-infection samples were considered necessary.

From the germline V gene (reference sequence), CDR1 is DFQATT and CDR2 is SNEGSKA. From the cysteine through the phenylalanine, the CDR3 covers 15 amino acids. The sequence is cut down to CDR3 DNA, 45 bases in frame from base 1. Clipping removes 2 bases from V and 5 bases from J, with 8 as the unmatched junction base count. Rearrangement joined TRBV20-1 to TRBJ2-5; TRBD2 agrees with 10 junctional bases. The sample comprised PBMCs or a T cell subset sorted from them (not recorded which). The source of this sequence is an adult woman who had mild COVID-19 (a few samples of this study predate the infection). The sample titles of this study are shuffled in the database, so cell type and time point are left out; the donor was told from shared clones. Read as DNA, the sequence is TGCAGTGCTAGATCGAGCGGGAGGGCCGATGAGACCCAGTACTTC. It specifies CSARSSGRADETQYF.